The rows below give T cell receptor beta chains drawn from one sample of a study of T cells after yellow fever vaccination. TCRdb itself ran the 5' RACE reads through MiXCR, one entry per CDR3 protein. The sample contains 250,000 or so distinct CDR3 sequences, roughly 7.2% of which appear only once. Sequencing used CD4+ T cells sorted from PBMCs, obtained 15 days after the yellow fever booster vaccination. Receptor source: a young man who received the YFV17D yellow fever vaccine. CDR3s include the opening cysteine and the closing phenylalanine or tryptophan. Each record gives: clone size, V gene, D gene, J gene, CDR3 DNA, CDR3 protein. D genes are given only for firm matches. The listing skips clone size in some rows; elsewhere it reads once, few, many or a size class.

clone size: .
V gene: TRBV24-1
D gene: TRBD1
J gene: TRBJ2-7
CDR3 DNA: TGTGCCACCAGTGACCAAGGACAGGGAAGCTTGTACGAGCAGTACTTC
CDR3 protein: CATSDQGQGSLYEQYF

clone size: many
V gene: TRBV29-1
D gene: .
J gene: TRBJ2-3
CDR3 DNA: TGCAGCGTAGTGGAGGTTTCGAGCACAGATACGCAGTATTTT
CDR3 protein: CSVVEVSSTDTQYF

clone size: .
V gene: TRBV7-2
D gene: .
J gene: TRBJ2-7
CDR3 DNA: TGTGCCAGCAGCTTAGCTACAGGACGCTACGAGCAGTACTTC
CDR3 protein: CASSLATGRYEQYF

clone size: .
V gene: TRBV20-1
D gene: TRBD2
J gene: TRBJ2-5
CDR3 DNA: TGCAGTGCTAGCTCCGGGACTAGCCGGACGACCCAGTACTTC
CDR3 protein: CSASSGTSRTTQYF

clone size: many
V gene: TRBV14
D gene: .
J gene: TRBJ1-2
CDR3 DNA: TGTGCCAGCAGCCAGGCGGTAGACGCCTATGGCTACACCTTC
CDR3 protein: CASSQAVDAYGYTF

clone size: .
V gene: TRBV20-1
D gene: .
J gene: TRBJ2-5
CDR3 DNA: TGCAGTGCCCAATCGACAGCCCGGGAGACCCAGTACTTC
CDR3 protein: CSAQSTARETQYF

clone size: few
V gene: TRBV20-1
D gene: .
J gene: TRBJ1-3
CDR3 DNA: TGCAGTGCGGACGGGGGAGGTGGGGGAAACACCATATATTTT
CDR3 protein: CSADGGGGGNTIYF

clone size: .
V gene: TRBV3-1
D gene: .
J gene: TRBJ2-5
CDR3 DNA: TGTGCCAGCAGCCAAGATTTTGGACTCGACATGTACTTC
CDR3 protein: CASSQDFGLDMYF

clone size: many
V gene: TRBV28
D gene: .
J gene: TRBJ1-1
CDR3 DNA: TGTGCCAGCAGAGGGCCGCACACTGAAGCTTTCTTT
CDR3 protein: CASRGPHTEAFF

clone size: .
V gene: TRBV7-2
D gene: .
J gene: TRBJ2-7
CDR3 DNA: TGTGCCAGCAGCTATAGAAAGGGAACCTACGAGCAGTACTTC
CDR3 protein: CASSYRKGTYEQYF

clone size: .
V gene: TRBV5-1
D gene: .
J gene: TRBJ1-1
CDR3 DNA: TGCGCCAGCAGCTTGGAGGAGTTGAACACTGAAGCTTTCTTT
CDR3 protein: CASSLEELNTEAFF

clone size: .
V gene: TRBV4-2
D gene: .
J gene: TRBJ2-1
CDR3 DNA: TGTGCCAGCAGCCAAGATCTGGCTAGCTACAATGAGCAGTTCTTC
CDR3 protein: CASSQDLASYNEQFF

clone size: many
V gene: TRBV20-1
D gene: .
J gene: TRBJ2-1
CDR3 DNA: TGCAGTGCCCACGAGGGGGGGGCGGTGTACAATGAGCAGTTCTTC
CDR3 protein: CSAHEGGAVYNEQFF

clone size: .
V gene: TRBV15
D gene: .
J gene: TRBJ1-4
CDR3 DNA: TGTGCCACCAGCACCAAAAAGATCCCCGGGGGGGCGAGAGGTGAAAAACTGTTTTTT
CDR3 protein: CATSTKKIPGGARGEKLFF

clone size: many
V gene: TRBV7-2
D gene: .
J gene: TRBJ2-7
CDR3 DNA: TGTGCCAGCAGCCCCCGCCGAACCTCCTACGAGCAGTACTTC
CDR3 protein: CASSPRRTSYEQYF

clone size: few
V gene: TRBV3-1
D gene: .
J gene: TRBJ2-1
CDR3 DNA: TGTGCAAGCAGCCAAGGAGTTCCTCCCCAGTTCTTC
CDR3 protein: CASSQGVPPQFF

clone size: once
V gene: TRBV20-1
D gene: TRBD1
J gene: TRBJ1-2
CDR3 DNA: TGCAGTGCTGTGACAGGGAACTATGGCTACACCTTC
CDR3 protein: CSAVTGNYGYTF

clone size: many
V gene: TRBV12-3/TRBV12-4
D gene: TRBD1
J gene: TRBJ1-1
CDR3 DNA: TGTGCCAGCAGTCGCGTACAGGGGGCGCGGGGGACTGAAGCTTTCTTT
CDR3 protein: CASSRVQGARGTEAFF

clone size: many
V gene: TRBV12-3/TRBV12-4
D gene: .
J gene: TRBJ1-5
CDR3 DNA: TGTGCCAGCACCTTTAGGGGGGGTGGCCATCAGCCCCAGCATTTT
CDR3 protein: CASTFRGGGHQPQHF

clone size: few
V gene: TRBV20-1
D gene: .
J gene: TRBJ1-3
CDR3 DNA: TGCAGTGCTAGTGACCGTAGCTCTGGAAACACCATATATTTT
CDR3 protein: CSASDRSSGNTIYF

clone size: few
V gene: TRBV12-3/TRBV12-4
D gene: .
J gene: TRBJ2-7
CDR3 DNA: TGTGCCAGCAGTTACCGATCGGACTCCTACGAGCAGTACTTC
CDR3 protein: CASSYRSDSYEQYF

clone size: many
V gene: TRBV5-1
D gene: .
J gene: TRBJ1-1
CDR3 DNA: TGCGCCAGCAGCTCCCAACATGCTGAAGCTTTCTTT
CDR3 protein: CASSSQHAEAFF

clone size: few
V gene: TRBV7-6
D gene: .
J gene: TRBJ1-5
CDR3 DNA: TGTGCCAGCAGCTTAGATGAAGGGGGGCCCCAGCATTTT
CDR3 protein: CASSLDEGGPQHF

clone size: few
V gene: TRBV6-2/TRBV6-3
D gene: .
J gene: TRBJ1-5
CDR3 DNA: TGTGCCAGCAGCCGTGCCCGGAATCAGCCCCAGCATTTT
CDR3 protein: CASSRARNQPQHF

clone size: many
V gene: TRBV18
D gene: TRBD2
J gene: TRBJ2-7
CDR3 DNA: TGTGCCAGCTCACCACAGGCGGGAGGATCCTACGAGCAGTACTTC
CDR3 protein: CASSPQAGGSYEQYF

clone size: many
V gene: TRBV20-1
D gene: .
J gene: TRBJ2-1
CDR3 DNA: TGCAGTGTGCGGACTACACCCGGCGAGCAGTTCTTC
CDR3 protein: CSVRTTPGEQFF

clone size: few
V gene: TRBV5-1
D gene: TRBD1
J gene: TRBJ2-7
CDR3 DNA: TGCGCCAGCAGCTTGTCAGGGGACAGGGTCTACGAGCAGTACTTC
CDR3 protein: CASSLSGDRVYEQYF